This paragraph reports one T cell receptor beta chain. This clonotype has a handful of counts. Which antigen it targets is not known. Per-base qualities were not stored, and no clone one base away is much larger. Library preparation employed multiplex PCR. TCRdb names Illumina HiSeq 4000 as the instrument used. To build TCR beta libraries, CDR3 regions were amplified by Arm-PCR using iRepertoire HTBI primers. Gel purification was performed on PCR products prior to sequencing. The original methods were these. A total of 62 TRBV and approximately 13 TRBJ segments were identified across samples and were used for gene usage analysis of CDR3 amino acid clonotypes. COPE and FqMerger were used to merge filtered high-quality paired reads into contigs. BLAST was used to align contigs to the IMGT TRBV, TRBD and TRBJ reference genes, and CDR3 was defined following IMGT. Any clonotype with a frequency above 0.1% was classified as a highly expanded clone. Shannon entropy served as the measure of repertoire diversity, while the Gini coefficient captured V-J evenness. Public clonotypes were defined as clonotypes shared by more than one individual. The raw public reads went through TCRdb reprocessing: fastp at Q25, MiXCR clone calling, in-frame beta chains kept. Merged by CDR3 protein, the rows form single entries marked with the most common genes and DNA. These V and J calls derive from TCRdb rather than the authors' analysis. Recorded for this sample are fewer than 350,000 distinct CDR3 sequences; approximately 20% of them occurred a single time. About two fifths of the sample comes from the top ten.

The data are from a study of regulatory T cells in long-lasting Graves disease (dated by TCRdb to 2020 to 2022). Study-wide context: Newly diagnosed Graves' disease patients had taken antithyroid drugs for less than 3 months. Patients with persistent Graves' disease were compared with patients with newly diagnosed Graves' disease using TCR sequencing and RNA sequencing of peripheral blood. The study was registered as a clinical trial and conducted in China. A total of around 35 samples underwent TCR sequencing, from about 13 patients with persistent Graves' disease and roughly 20 patients with newly diagnosed Graves' disease. Results the study describes overall, beyond this receptor: Compared with newly diagnosed patients, persistent Graves' disease patients had lower TCR Shannon entropy and fewer highly expanded clones, which suggests clonal expansion. Persistent patients shared more public clonotypes among themselves (roughly 2,700) than newly diagnosed patients did (roughly 910). Because the primary lesion, thyroid tissue, could not be accessed, the study looked at peripheral blood alone. Sequencing and analysis were restricted to the TCR beta chain. The small sample size was acknowledged by the authors as a limitation that may reduce accuracy. Preferential use of TRBV28, TRBJ1-2 and TRBJ2-5 was observed in persistent disease, whereas TRBV20-1 and TRBJ2-1 were favored in newly diagnosed disease.

The time point tag for this specimen amounts to: newly diagnosed GD, antithyroid drugs for less than 3 months. RNA was extracted from PBMCs in TRIzol for both TCR sequencing and RNA sequencing. The diagnosis of Graves' disease was made according to American Thyroid Association guidelines. Patients for the study were recruited at an endocrinology department in Xi'an, China. From each patient, 7.5 to 9.5 milliliters of peripheral blood was collected into an EDTA anticoagulant tube. PBMCs were isolated by Ficoll Paque Plus density gradient separation without further T cell sorting. An Agilent 2100 Bioanalyzer and agarose gel were used to check RNA quality, while a NanoDrop 2000 measured RNA concentration. Including cysteine and phenylalanine, the CDR3 has 14 amino acids. The read is trimmed to its CDR3 DNA, 42 bases read in frame from base 1. At the junction V is shortened by 2 bases and J by 8 bases, with 16 bases in between. The germline V gene (reference sequence) sets CDR1 to SGHNT and CDR2 to YYREEE.

This specimen consisted of peripheral blood mononuclear cells (PBMCs), obtained at new diagnosis, from a patient treated with antithyroid drugs. The clonotype originates from a female donor with Graves disease. Recombination connected TRBV5-4 to TRBJ1-2; possibly the D gene is TRBD1, per 6 matching bases. DNA sequence: TGTGCCAGCAGCTTATTAGTTTCAGGGGACGGCTACACCTTC. Its amino acids are CASSLLVSGDGYTF.